This T cell receptor (beta chain) was identified in a study of blood T cell repertoires in COVID-19. About the research overall: Recovered status applied to Cohort 3 donors who had two consecutive negative PCRs. It also applied to those with clearance or with symptom resolution. Nucleic acid was either cDNA or gDNA, and it came from T cells, B-cell-depleted T cells, or PBMCs.

This CDR3 is built from 12 residues. The V and J ends lost 3 bases and 7 bases, in that order; junction bases with no gene match: 2. CDR1 KGHDR and CDR2 SFDVKD come from the germline V gene. TCRdb's copy holds only in-frame clones and misses some; the assay was immunoSEQ multiplex PCR. The data show under 200,000 clones, with more than 85% seen just once and 20% to 25% held by the top ten. This TCR was recovered from a woman aged 40-49 years in a cohort exposed to, infected with or recovered from COVID-19 (not recorded which). Material: PBMCs or T cells enriched from blood (not recorded which). V usage is TRBV24-1 and J usage is TRBJ2-7; TRBD1 matches 7 bases. The CDR3 loop is CATSDRTGEQYF. As DNA, the CDR3 is TGTGCCACCAGTGATCGGACAGGAGAGCAGTACTTC.